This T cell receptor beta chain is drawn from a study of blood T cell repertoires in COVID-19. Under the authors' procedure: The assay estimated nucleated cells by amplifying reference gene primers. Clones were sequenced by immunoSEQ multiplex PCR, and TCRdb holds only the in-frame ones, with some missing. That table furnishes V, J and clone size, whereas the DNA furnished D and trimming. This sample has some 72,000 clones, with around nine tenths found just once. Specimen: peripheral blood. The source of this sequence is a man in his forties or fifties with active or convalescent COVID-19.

The CDR3 protein is CASSLVGQGVYEQYV. In DNA, the CDR3 is TGTGCCAGCAGCTTGGTGGGACAGGGGGTGTACGAGCAGTACGTC. The J gene is TRBJ2-7, the V gene TRBV5-4; TRBD1 aligns across 11 bases. CDR1 is SGHNT, CDR2 YYREEE, per germline (reference sequence). The CDR3 loop spans 15 amino acids. Unmatched junction bases numbered 3, after V lost 0 bases and J lost 4 bases.